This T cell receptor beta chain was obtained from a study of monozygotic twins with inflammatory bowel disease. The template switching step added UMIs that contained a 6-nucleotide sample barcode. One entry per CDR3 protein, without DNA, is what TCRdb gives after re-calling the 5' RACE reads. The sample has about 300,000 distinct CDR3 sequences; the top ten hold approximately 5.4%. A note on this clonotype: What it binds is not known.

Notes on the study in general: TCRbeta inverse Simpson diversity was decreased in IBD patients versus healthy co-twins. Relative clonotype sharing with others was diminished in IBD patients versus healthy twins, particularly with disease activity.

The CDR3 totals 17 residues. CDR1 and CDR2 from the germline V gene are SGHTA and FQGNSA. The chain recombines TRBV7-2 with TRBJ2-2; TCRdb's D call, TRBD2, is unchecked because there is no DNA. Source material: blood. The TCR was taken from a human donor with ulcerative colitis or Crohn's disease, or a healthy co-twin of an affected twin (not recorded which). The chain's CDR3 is CASRTREGRDRSGELFF.